Given below is one T cell receptor beta chain in context. Study processing details: Reference gene primers were amplified, and this amplification served to estimate nucleated cell counts. The protocol was immunoSEQ multiplex PCR, while the TCRdb copy is restricted to in-frame clones and leaves out a portion. Clone size and the V and J calls come from that table; the DNA yielded D and trimming. Here the sample spans approximately 230,000 clones, around 83% being singletons. The data are from a study of blood T cell repertoires in COVID-19. Study at large: COVID-19 samples from acute and convalescent phases originated in the United States, Italy and Spain. In each case, the material was cDNA or gDNA derived from T cells, B-cell-depleted T cells, or PBMCs.

The germline V gene encodes CDR1 MGHDK and CDR2 SYGVNS. The CDR3 sequence is 14 residues long. V lost 6 bases and J 2 bases, leaving 13 bases between the germline ends. The chain links TRBV25-1 to TRBJ1-2; possible D gene TRBD1, 5 bases. The TCR originated in a man older than 75 with acute or convalescent COVID-19. Sequencing input: peripheral blood. The CDR3 sequence: CASSWRGKNYGYTF. The CDR3 DNA reads as TGTGCCAGCAGCTGGAGGGGAAAAAACTATGGCTACACCTTC.